The 32 T cell receptor beta chains reported below all come from one sample, sequenced in a study of T cell responses to AZD1222 COVID-19 vaccine. The data were produced by immunoSEQ multiplex PCR, yet TCRdb's version contains in-frame clones alone and is incomplete. The sample has roughly 70,000 clones; about 90% are singletons. The sample here was peripheral blood, taken 28 days after the second dose of the MenACWY control vaccine. Receptors were obtained from an adult who received the MenACWY meningococcal vaccine as a control.

The chain has TRBV13 and TRBJ2-7, with 10 nucleotides matching TRBD2. The CDR3 has 16 amino acids. Germline CDR1 reads PRHDT; CDR2 reads FYEKMQ (reference sequence). Losses at the gene ends were 5 bases for V and 2 bases for J; bases not matched to a gene: 9. As DNA, the CDR3 is TGTGCCAGCAGCCAACGAACTAGCGGGGCCACCTACGAGCAGTACTTC. The encoded protein is CASSQRTSGATYEQYF.

CDR3 coding DNA: TGTGCCATCAGGAACCCGTCGGTTGGGGGCTACACCTTC. Translation: CAIRNPSVGGYTF. The chain has TRBV10-3 and TRBJ1-2; D gene unclear. Trimming pared 6 bases from V and 8 bases from J, leaving 16 bases between. The CDR3 is made up of 13 amino acids. The germline CDR1 and CDR2 sequences are ENHRY and SYGVKD.

The chain has TRBV6-5 and TRBJ2-1, with 10 positions matching TRBD1. With V trimmed by 7 bases and J by 8 bases, 5 bases remained unmatched. The CDR3 length is 13 residues. Germline V CDR1 and CDR2: MNHEY, SVGAGI. CDR3 region: CASTRGTGDEQFF. DNA of the CDR3: TGTGCCAGCACACGAGGGACAGGGGATGAGCAGTTCTTC.

V gene TRBV4-1 combines with J gene TRBJ1-6, with D unresolved. CDR1 and CDR2 from the germline V gene are MGHRA and YSYEKL. The CDR3 loop spans 14 amino acids. Trimming cost V 0 bases and J 11 bases, with 11 bases left between them. CDR3 sequence (DNA): TGCGCCAGCAGCCAAGATCCCGCCGGTACACCCCTCCACTTT. It specifies CASSQDPAGTPLHF.

The V gene is TRBV28, the J gene TRBJ1-1; TRBD1 is a possible D gene (6 bases). Trimming took 4 bases from V and 7 from J, leaving 7 bases between them. Germline V CDR1 and CDR2: MDHEN, SYDVKM. CDR3 size: 11 residues. The CDR3 DNA reads TGTGCCAGCAGTTACAGGGTTGAAGCTTTCTTT. Translating gives CASSYRVEAFF.

The gene calls are TRBV11-2 and TRBJ1-1, with D possibly being TRBD1 (6 bases). The germline gives CDR1 SGHAT, CDR2 FQNNGV. The length of the CDR3 is 15 residues. V was trimmed by 7 bases and J by 7 bases, leaving 22 bases between them. The CDR3 DNA sequence: TGTGCCAGCAAAGACCCTCCGACGAACAGGGTTGAAGCTTTCTTT. Its translation is CASKDPPTNRVEAFF. Full variable domain (rest looked up from reference TRBV11-2 and TRBJ1-1): EAGVAQSPRYKIIEKRQSVAFWCNPISGHATLYWYQQILGQGPKLLIQFQNNGVVDDSQLPKDRFSAERLKGVDSTLKIQPAKLEDSAVYLCASKDPPTNRVEAFFGQGTRLTVV.

The chain carries TRBV29-1 and TRBJ1-1, with D possibly matching TRBD1 (5 bases). CDR1 is SQVTM and CDR2 is ANQGSEA in the germline V gene. CDR3 length equals 13 residues. V gave up 4 bases and J gave up 0 bases, with 9 bases separating them. CDR3 residues: CSVGVRVNTEAFF. The CDR3 DNA is TGCAGCGTTGGAGTCAGGGTGAACACTGAAGCTTTCTTT.

Only one count was recorded for this clone. The rearrangement uses TRBV15 and TRBJ2-5, with TRBD2 matching 11 bases. The germline V gene has CDR1 LNHNV and CDR2 YYDKDF (reference sequence). Unmatched junction bases numbered 11, after V lost 0 bases and J lost 5 bases. The CDR3 is made up of 18 amino acids. The CDR3 DNA follows: TGTGCCACCAGCAGAGATTATGGTAGCGGGAGGGCCTGGGAGACCCAGTACTTC. Translated: CATSRDYGSGRAWETQYF. Drawing the rest from reference TRBV15 and TRBJ2-5, the complete variable domain is DAMVIQNPRYQVTQFGKPVTLSCSQTLNHNVMYWYQQKSSQAPKLLFHYYDKDFNNEADTPDNFQSRRPNTSFCFLDIRSPGLGDTAMYLCATSRDYGSGRAWETQYFGPGTRLLVL.

This chain uses TRBV27 with TRBJ1-5; D is unresolved. This CDR3 contains 14 residues. Germline V gene lookup returns CDR1 MNHEY and CDR2 SMNVEV (reference sequence). Trimming removed 3 bases from V and 4 bases from J, with 10 bases in between. CDR3 residues: CASSFVGGNQPQHF. The CDR3 DNA reads TGTGCCAGCAGTTTTGTGGGCGGGAATCAGCCCCAGCATTTT.

This chain uses TRBV5-1 with TRBJ2-5; D is uncertain. The ends were cut back, 2 bases at V and 2 bases at J, with 10 bases in the middle. Germline V gene data show CDR1 as SGHRS and CDR2 as YFSETQ. The CDR3 contains 14 residues. The chain's CDR3 is CASSFRMPQETQYF. Here the CDR3 DNA reads TGCGCCAGCAGCTTCAGGATGCCACAAGAGACCCAGTACTTC.

The chain is built from TRBV10-2 and TRBJ2-7, with D perhaps TRBD1 (6 bases). The CDR3 length is 13 residues. V was trimmed by 0 bases and J by 7 bases, leaving 10 bases between them. CDR1 and CDR2 from the germline V gene are WSHSY and SAAADI. The CDR3 protein is CASSESEDREQYF. CDR3 DNA: TGCGCCAGCAGTGAGTCGGAAGACAGGGAGCAGTACTTC.

CDR3 in amino acids: CSVSQSSYNEQFF. The CDR3 DNA is TGCAGCGTCTCCCAGAGCTCCTACAATGAGCAGTTCTTC. The chain combines TRBV29-1 with TRBJ2-1; D is unclear. V lost 6 bases to trimming and J lost 0 bases, with 9 bases between them. This CDR3 region has 13 residues. CDR1 SQVTM and CDR2 ANQGSEA come from the germline V gene.

The genes are TRBV7-6 and TRBJ2-3, with 9 positions matching TRBD2. With 4 bases clipped from V and 4 bases from J, the junction kept 9 bases outside the gene matches. Germline V gives CDR1 SGHVS, CDR2 FNYEAQ. CDR3 size: 16 residues. The CDR3 loop is CASSSRGGRVADTQYF. For the CDR3, the DNA is TGTGCCAGCAGCTCTCGTGGCGGGAGGGTTGCAGATACGCAGTATTTT.

This clone appeared a few times. The chain recombines TRBV4-2 with TRBJ2-7, with D unresolved. The CDR3 consists of 14 residues. In germline, CDR1 is LGHNA, CDR2 YNFKEQ. V was cut by 1 base and J by 2 bases, with 9 bases left in between. The CDR3, as DNA: TGTGCCAGCAGCCAAGCGCTCGGCACCTACGAGCAGTACTTC. Protein product: CASSQALGTYEQYF.

J is TRBJ2-1 and V is TRBV29-1; TRBD1 aligns across 7 bases. The CDR3 is made up of 12 amino acids. The germline V gene encodes CDR1 SQVTM and CDR2 ANQGSEA. Unmatched junction bases numbered 7, after V lost 7 bases and J lost 7 bases. The chain's CDR3 is CSARTGGNEQFF. CDR3 DNA: TGCAGCGCTCGGACAGGTGGAAATGAGCAGTTCTTC.

The rearrangement links TRBV6-5 to TRBJ2-3; D ambiguous. CDR1 and CDR2 from the germline V gene are MNHEY and SVGAGI. This CDR3 contains 11 residues. The germline V and J ends were trimmed by 8 bases and 4 bases, with 7 bases remaining between them. CDR3 bases: TGTGCCAGCCATGGGTCAGATACGCAGTATTTT. This translates into CASHGSDTQYF.

The V and J genes are TRBV29-1 and TRBJ1-2; 8 bases agree with TRBD1. The junction had 8 bases not matched to a gene; V was cut back by 8 bases and J by 6 bases. Germline CDR1 and CDR2: SQVTM and ANQGSEA. The CDR3 sequence is 12 residues long. This CDR3 reads CSCTQTGDGYTF. CDR3 bases: TGCAGCTGTACTCAGACAGGGGATGGCTACACCTTC.

J is TRBJ2-1 and V is TRBV27, with D perhaps TRBD1 (6 bases). Trimming took 5 bases from V and 10 from J, leaving 12 bases between them. Germline V gene sequence: CDR1 MNHEY, CDR2 SMNVEV (reference sequence). The CDR3 is made up of 12 amino acids. CDR3 bases: TGTGCCAGCAGTCCCAGGGGTGCGGAGCAGTTCTTC. This sequence encodes CASSPRGAEQFF.

This rearrangement joins TRBV6-4 to TRBJ2-1; D is undetermined. CDR3 size: 13 residues. Trimming pared 5 bases from V and 9 bases from J, leaving 14 bases between. Germline V gives CDR1 MRHNA, CDR2 SNTAGT. CDR3: CASSKRPLSEQFF. CDR3 in DNA: TGTGCCAGCAGTAAGCGACCTCTGAGTGAGCAGTTCTTC.

V is TRBV5-3 and J is TRBJ2-5; D uncertain. TRBV5-3 is identified as an open reading frame with a role that is uncertain. The V gene lost 4 bases and the J gene lost 8 bases, with 24 bases spanning the gap. There are 16 residues in the CDR3. Here the CDR3 reads CARSPPRREALQTQYF. The CDR3 DNA sequence: TGTGCCAGAAGCCCCCCCCGTCGAGAGGCCCTACAAACCCAGTACTTC.

The rearrangement links TRBV15 to TRBJ2-1; 8 positions agree with TRBD2. Losses at the gene ends were 0 bases for V and 9 bases for J; bases not matched to a gene: 16. Germline CDR1 reads LNHNV; CDR2 reads YYDKDF (reference sequence). The CDR3 has 18 residues. The CDR3 region has the DNA TGTGCCACCAGCAGAGATAGGATGCTTGGGAGCGGGAGCAGTGAGCAGTTCTTC. Its translation is CATSRDRMLGSGSSEQFF.

The chain couples TRBV6-2 or TRBV6-3 to TRBJ2-7; D gene unclear. Germline values: CDR1 MNHEY, CDR2 SVGEGT. This CDR3 is built from 16 residues. V dropped 0 bases and J dropped 4 bases, with 16 bases sitting between them. CDR3 residues: CASSYSMHAGEYEQYF. The CDR3 region has the DNA TGTGCCAGCAGTTACTCGATGCATGCAGGAGAGTACGAGCAGTACTTC.

The chain carries TRBV6-5 and TRBJ2-5; D not resolved. V was trimmed by 3 bases and J by 2 bases, leaving 16 bases between them. This CDR3 comprises 16 residues. Germline CDR1 MNHEY, CDR2 SVGAGI. This CDR3 is CASSYQPWEVQETQYF. DNA of the CDR3: TGTGCCAGCAGTTATCAACCCTGGGAAGTACAAGAGACCCAGTACTTC.

In its sample, this clone was seen once. The genes are TRBV7-2 and TRBJ1-2, with unresolved D. Germline CDR1 and CDR2: SGHTA and FQGNSA. The V end was cut by 1 base, the J end by 4 bases, with 10 bases between. The CDR3 is 14 amino acids. CDR3 in amino acids: CASSLGPVSYGYTF. In DNA, the CDR3 is TGTGCCAGCAGCTTAGGACCGGTGAGCTATGGCTACACCTTC.

The chain combines TRBV6-5 with TRBJ2-3; 8 bases align to TRBD2. CDR1 and CDR2 (germline): MNHEY, SVGAGI. The CDR3 has 12 amino acids. V lost 8 bases to trimming and J lost 6 bases; unmatched junction nucleotides: 4. The CDR3 DNA follows: TGTGCCAGCCGAGCGGGAGTGGATACGCAGTATTTT. Its translation is CASRAGVDTQYF.

The chain uses TRBV28 and TRBJ1-3; D gene ambiguous. In germline, CDR1 is MDHEN, CDR2 SYDVKM. Trimming took off 5 bases at V and 4 bases at J, with 9 bases between the two ends. CDR3 length: 13 amino acids. The CDR3 DNA reads as TGTGCCAGCAGTCTGGCGGGGGGAAACACCATATATTTT. Translation: CASSLAGGNTIYF. The whole variable domain, remainder taken from reference TRBV28 and TRBJ1-3, is DVKVTQSSRYLVKRTGEKVFLECVQDMDHENMFWYRQDPGLGLRLIYFSYDVKMKEKGDIPEGYSVSREKKERFSLILESASTNQTSMYLCASSLAGGNTIYFGEGSWLTVV.

The chain employs TRBV6-6 and TRBJ2-7; 8 nucleotides agree with TRBD1. CDR1 and CDR2 (germline): MNHNY, SVGAGI (reference sequence). The V and J ends lost 6 bases and 4 bases, in that order; junction bases with no gene match: 5. The CDR3 is made up of 13 amino acids. CDR3 region: CASRVQGAYEQYF. CDR3 coding DNA: TGTGCCAGCAGAGTCCAGGGGGCTTACGAGCAGTACTTC.

This clone has a single count. The chain links TRBV6-4 to TRBJ2-1, with 8 bases aligning to TRBD2. The J segment lost 9 bases and the V segment lost 6 bases, leaving 10 bases of the junction unmatched. Per germline, CDR1 MRHNA and CDR2 SNTAGT. The CDR3 is made up of 14 amino acids. The CDR3: CASSPGGGYLEQFF. CDR3 nucleotide sequence: TGTGCCAGCAGCCCCGGGGGGGGGTACCTTGAGCAGTTCTTC.

This chain uses TRBV28 with TRBJ1-1; D unresolved. This CDR3 is built from 12 residues. CDR1 and CDR2 (germline): MDHEN, SYDVKM. The V gene lost 6 bases and the J gene lost 7 bases, with 12 bases spanning the gap. The CDR3 region is CASRTPLGEAFF. The CDR3 region has the DNA TGTGCCAGCAGGACCCCCTTGGGTGAAGCTTTCTTT.

The gene calls are TRBV14 and TRBJ2-1; TRBD1 matches at 9 bases. The germline gives CDR1 SGHDN, CDR2 FVKESK. Trimming removed 2 bases from V and 2 bases from J; junction bases left unmatched: 1. The CDR3 is 15 residues long. The CDR3 coding sequence is TGTGCCAGCAGCCAACGGGACAGGGCCTACAATGAGCAGTTCTTC. Translated, it gives CASSQRDRAYNEQFF.

The rearrangement links TRBV30 to TRBJ2-5, with D possibly matching TRBD2 (6 bases). The CDR3 runs to 13 residues. The V end was cut by 0 bases, the J end by 5 bases, with 10 bases between. CDR1 and CDR2 from the germline V gene are GTSNPN and SVGIG (reference sequence). CDR3 region: CAWSVPRGETQYF. The DNA of the CDR3 is TGTGCCTGGAGTGTTCCCCGGGGGGAGACCCAGTACTTC.

This chain links TRBV27 with TRBJ2-1; D gene unclear. The CDR3 is made up of 16 amino acids. Trimming took off 2 bases at V and 0 bases at J, with 11 bases between the two ends. Germline loops: CDR1 MNHEY, CDR2 SMNVEV (reference sequence). The chain's CDR3 is CASSLIGASSYNEQFF. The CDR3 nucleotides are TGTGCCAGCAGTTTAATAGGTGCTAGCTCCTACAATGAGCAGTTCTTC.